The rows below give T cell receptor beta chains drawn from one sample of a study of cytomegalovirus exposure and HLA in healthy donors. The protocol was immunoSEQ multiplex PCR, while the TCRdb copy is restricted to in-frame clones and leaves out a portion. The data contain some 200,000 clones, approximately 85% of them singletons. What was sequenced was PBMCs. The source is a woman under 30 in good health and CMV-seronegative. Each CDR3 is given with its conserved first and last residue. Fields, in order: J gene, V gene, D gene, clone size, CDR3 DNA, CDR3 protein. A D gene is named only where the DNA matches it firmly. Clone size is stated in some rows and not others, as once, few, many or a class when expanded.

>TRBJ1-2|TRBV19|NA|NA
TGTGCCAGTAGTATTGACAGCTTTAACTATGGCTACACCTTC
CASSIDSFNYGYTF
>TRBJ2-3|TRBV5-1|TRBD2|NA
TGCGCCAGCAGCCTGTTAGCGGGGGGGCCCCCAGATACGCAGTATTTT
CASSLLAGGPPDTQYF
>TRBJ2-1|TRBV7-3|TRBD2|NA
TGTGCCAGCAGCTTAGGCGGGAGGGATGAGCAGTTCTTC
CASSLGGRDEQFF
>TRBJ1-1|TRBV10-2|NA|NA
TGCGCCAGCAACCAGGGGTTGAACACTGAAGCTTTCTTT
CASNQGLNTEAFF
>TRBJ1-1|TRBV11-2|NA|NA
TGTGCCAGCAGCTCCCTTCGGGGTGTCGCTGAAGCTTTCTTT
CASSSLRGVAEAFF
>TRBJ1-2|TRBV4-1|TRBD1|few
TGCGCCAGCAGCACTGAACAGGGGGCAACTAACTATGGCTACACCTTC
CASSTEQGATNYGYTF
>TRBJ2-1|TRBV2|TRBD2|NA
TGTGCCAGCCTCACCCTAGCGGGAGGCAAAAATGAGCAGTTCTTC
CASLTLAGGKNEQFF
>TRBJ1-1|TRBV7-9|TRBD1|NA
TGTGCCAGCAGCTTAGGGTTCGACAGGGAGGTCACTGAAGCTTTCTTT
CASSLGFDREVTEAFF
>TRBJ2-7|TRBV7-6|NA|NA
TGTGCCAGCAGCTTAGCGCGCGACTACGAGCAGTACTTC
CASSLARDYEQYF
>TRBJ2-7|TRBV9|TRBD1|NA
TGTGCCAGCAGCCCTCAGGGGGCCTCCTACGAGCAGTACTTC
CASSPQGASYEQYF
>TRBJ1-1|TRBV6-6|TRBD1|NA
TGTGCCAGCAGTCAGGGGGCATGGGGTGAAGCTTTCTTT
CASSQGAWGEAFF
>TRBJ2-3|TRBV27|TRBD1|NA
TGTGCCAGCAGTTTCCGAAGACCGGGACAGGGACATGGAGATACGCAGTATTTT
CASSFRRPGQGHGDTQYF
>TRBJ2-7|TRBV2|TRBD2|NA
TGTGCCAGCAGTTCGATCGGGGGAGGGGACGAGCAGTACTTC
CASSSIGGGDEQYF